This paragraph covers one TCR beta chain sequence. The antigen is not known. The CDR3 length is 11 residues. Trimming removed 0 bases at V and 10 bases at J, with 7 bases between. Germline V gene lookup returns CDR1 DFQATT and CDR2 SNEGSKA (reference sequence). This specimen belongs to a study of PD-1 blockade in classical Hodgkin lymphoma. Regarding the study as a whole: Relapsed/refractory patients reportedly had the lowest baseline TCR diversity, below newly diagnosed patients, who were below healthy donors.

Time point reported: cycle 4 day 1 (C4D1), after less than 7 weeks of nivolumab. Patients all relapsed after autologous stem cell transplantation, and there was variation in brentuximab vedotin exposure. Generated by immunoSEQ multiplex PCR, the TCRdb table keeps only in-frame clones and is missing some. Found here are 20,000 to 25,000 clones, roughly three quarters of them singletons; the top ten hold around 21%. This chain uses TRBV20-1 with TRBJ2-1; D is unresolved. The material sequenced was peripheral blood mononuclear cells (PBMCs), taken before the fourth cycle of nivolumab. This TCR came from a human donor with classical Hodgkin lymphoma. Written as DNA, the CDR3 is TGCAGTGCTAGAGAGCAAATAGAGCAGTTCTTC. It is translated as CSAREQIEQFF.